The text below deals with one T cell receptor (beta chain). Antigen: not known. The sample belongs to a study of cytomegalovirus exposure and HLA in healthy donors. On the study more broadly: Of fewer than 450 genotyped donors, approximately 80% clustered with self-reported Caucasian donors.

V was clipped by 7 bases and J by 1 base; unmatched bases: 4. Germline CDR1 reads GTSNPN; CDR2 reads SVGIG (reference sequence). This CDR3 spans 13 amino acids. PCR used 60 Vbeta primers and 13 Jbeta primers. Libraries were prepared by immunoSEQ multiplex PCR; TCRdb keeps only in-frame clonotypes and omits some of them. The sample holds some 110,000 clones, roughly 74% seen once. Everyone who donated was a healthy bone marrow donor. Broader study findings: Some 16,000 TCR beta sequences were associated with HLA alleles at 0.05 false discovery rate in a later analysis. Under in vitro conditions, three CMV-associated chains were confirmed as specific for CMV antigens.

This receptor was identified in a woman younger than 45 in good health and CMV-seronegative. This chain joins TRBV30 and TRBJ1-2, with 9 bases aligning to TRBD1. The specimen was PBMCs. CDR3 DNA: TGTGCCTTGGGACAGGGCCGTAACTATGGCTACACCTTC. Translating gives CALGQGRNYGYTF.